This T cell receptor (beta chain) was identified during a study of blood T cells in healthy people across ages. A second 7 to 11 cycle PCR used barcoded and J-beta primers. In TCRdb, the 5' RACE reads were re-called with MiXCR into one record per CDR3 protein. This table has just over 800,000 distinct CDR3 sequences, 62% appearing once. CDR1 and CDR2 (germline): MNHEY, SVGAGI. V was clipped by 2 bases and J by 4 bases; unmatched bases: 5. The CDR3 sequence is 16 residues long. Study findings and constraints: The study lacked donor CMV status, which possibly confounded expanded clonotype changes.

This clonotype was found once. No antigen is known for it. The chain uses TRBV6-5 and TRBJ2-3; 11 nucleotides align to TRBD1. The clonotype originates from a man aged 30-40 years in good health. Sequenced sample: blood. CDR3 bases: TGTGCCAGCAGTTACGCGGACAGGGGGCTCGCAGATACGCAGTATTTT. Protein: CASSYADRGLADTQYF.